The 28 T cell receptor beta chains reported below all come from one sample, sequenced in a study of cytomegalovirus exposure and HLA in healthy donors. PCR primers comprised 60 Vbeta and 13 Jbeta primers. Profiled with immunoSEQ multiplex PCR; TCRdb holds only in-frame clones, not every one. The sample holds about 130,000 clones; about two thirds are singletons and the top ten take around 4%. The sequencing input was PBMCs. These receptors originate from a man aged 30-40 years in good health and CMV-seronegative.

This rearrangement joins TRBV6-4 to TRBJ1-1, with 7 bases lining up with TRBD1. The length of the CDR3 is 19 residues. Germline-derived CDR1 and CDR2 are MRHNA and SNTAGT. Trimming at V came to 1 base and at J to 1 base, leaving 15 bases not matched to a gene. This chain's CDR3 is CASSDCLDRSWGWNTEAFF. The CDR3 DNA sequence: TGTGCCAGCAGTGACTGCCTGGACAGGAGCTGGGGTTGGAACACTGAAGCTTTCTTT.

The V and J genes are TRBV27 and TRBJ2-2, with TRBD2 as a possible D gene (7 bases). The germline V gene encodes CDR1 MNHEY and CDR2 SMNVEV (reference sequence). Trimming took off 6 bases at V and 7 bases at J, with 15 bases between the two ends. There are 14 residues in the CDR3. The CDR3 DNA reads TGTGCCAGCAGGGAGGGGGGGGCCGGCGGGGAGCTGTTTTTT. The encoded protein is CASREGGAGGELFF.

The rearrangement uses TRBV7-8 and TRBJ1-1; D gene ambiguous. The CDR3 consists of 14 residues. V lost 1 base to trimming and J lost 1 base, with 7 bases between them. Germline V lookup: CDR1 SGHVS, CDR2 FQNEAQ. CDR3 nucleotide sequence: TGTGCCAGCAGCTTAGGGAGGAGGAACACTGAAGCTTTCTTT. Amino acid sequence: CASSLGRRNTEAFF.

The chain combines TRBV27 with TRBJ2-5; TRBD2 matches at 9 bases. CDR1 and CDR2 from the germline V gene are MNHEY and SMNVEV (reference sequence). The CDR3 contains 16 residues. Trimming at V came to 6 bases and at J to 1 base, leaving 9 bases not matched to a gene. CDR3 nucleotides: TGTGCCAGCAGCCAGTGGGCGGGGGGGATCCAAGAGACCCAGTACTTC. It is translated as CASSQWAGGIQETQYF.

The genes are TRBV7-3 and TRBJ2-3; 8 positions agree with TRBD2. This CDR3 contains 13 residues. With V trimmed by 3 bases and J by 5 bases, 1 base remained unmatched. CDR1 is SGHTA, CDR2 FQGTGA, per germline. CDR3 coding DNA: TGTGCCAGCAGCTTGGGACTAGTAGATACGCAGTATTTT. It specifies CASSLGLVDTQYF.

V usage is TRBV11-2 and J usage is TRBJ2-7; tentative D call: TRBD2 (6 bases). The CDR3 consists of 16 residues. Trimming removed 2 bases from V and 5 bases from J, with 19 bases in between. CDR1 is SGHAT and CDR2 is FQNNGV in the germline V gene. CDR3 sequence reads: CASSLLGREVYNEQYF. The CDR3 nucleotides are TGTGCCAGCAGCTTACTGGGTAGGGAGGTGTATAACGAGCAGTACTTC.

CDR3 DNA: TGCGCCAGCAGCCAAGATTCAATGGGGGGAGACACTGAAGCTTTCTTT. Residues: CASSQDSMGGDTEAFF. The chain joins TRBV4-3 to TRBJ1-1, with a tentative D call TRBD1 (5 bases). The V and J ends lost 0 bases and 3 bases respectively, with 14 bases between them. The CDR3 contains 16 residues. Germline V CDR1 and CDR2: LGHNA, YSLEER.

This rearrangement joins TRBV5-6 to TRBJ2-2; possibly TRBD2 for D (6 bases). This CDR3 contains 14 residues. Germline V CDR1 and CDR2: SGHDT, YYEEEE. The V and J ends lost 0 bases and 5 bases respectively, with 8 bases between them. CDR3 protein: CASSLAGGTGELFF. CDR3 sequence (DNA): TGTGCCAGCAGCTTGGCCGGGGGAACCGGGGAGCTGTTTTTT.

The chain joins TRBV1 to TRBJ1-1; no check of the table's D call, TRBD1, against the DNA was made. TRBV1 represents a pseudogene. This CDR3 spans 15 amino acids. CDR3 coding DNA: TGCACCAGCAAACGGGACAGTCCTTTGAACACTGAAGCTTTCTTT. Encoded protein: CTSKRDSPLNTEAFF.

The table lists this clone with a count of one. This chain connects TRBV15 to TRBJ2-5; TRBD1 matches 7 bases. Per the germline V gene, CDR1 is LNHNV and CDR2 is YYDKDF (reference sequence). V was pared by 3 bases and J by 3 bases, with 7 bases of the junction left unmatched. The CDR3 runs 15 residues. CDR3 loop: CATSSKTGFKETQYF. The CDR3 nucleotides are TGTGCCACCAGCAGTAAGACAGGGTTTAAAGAGACCCAGTACTTC.

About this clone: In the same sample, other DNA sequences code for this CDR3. The CDR3 DNA sequence: TGTGCCAGCAGTGACTCTAGCGGGGGGGCCAATGAGCAGTTCTTC. Encoded protein: CASSDSSGGANEQFF. This rearrangement joins TRBV6-4 to TRBJ2-1; 11 bases align to TRBD2. V lost 0 bases and J lost 6; bases outside the gene matches: 1. The CDR3 has 15 amino acids. Germline-derived CDR1 and CDR2 are MRHNA and SNTAGT.

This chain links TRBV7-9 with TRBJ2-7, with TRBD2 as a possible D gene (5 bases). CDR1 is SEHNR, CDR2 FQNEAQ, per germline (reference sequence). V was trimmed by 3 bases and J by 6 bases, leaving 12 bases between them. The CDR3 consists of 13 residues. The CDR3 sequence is CASSFLGGGEQYF. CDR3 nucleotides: TGTGCCAGCAGCTTTTTAGGAGGTGGCGAGCAGTACTTC.

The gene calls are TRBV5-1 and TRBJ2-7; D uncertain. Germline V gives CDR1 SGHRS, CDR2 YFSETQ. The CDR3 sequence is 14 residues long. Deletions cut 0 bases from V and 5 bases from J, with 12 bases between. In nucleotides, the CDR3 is TGCGCCAGCAGCTTGGGCGAAGTCCATGACGAGCAGTACTTC. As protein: CASSLGEVHDEQYF. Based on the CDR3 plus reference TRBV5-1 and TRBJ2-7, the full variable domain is KAGVTQTPRYLIKTRGQQVTLSCSPISGHRSVSWYQQTPGQGLQFLFEYFSETQRNKGNFPGRFSGRQFSNSRSEMNVSTLELGDSALYLCASSLGEVHDEQYFGPGTRLTVT.

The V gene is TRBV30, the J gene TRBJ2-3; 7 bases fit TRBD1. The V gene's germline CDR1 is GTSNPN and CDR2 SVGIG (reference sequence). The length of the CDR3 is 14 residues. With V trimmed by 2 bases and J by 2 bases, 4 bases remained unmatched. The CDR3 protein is CAWSTGQPTDTQYF. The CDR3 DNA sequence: TGTGCCTGGAGTACGGGACAGCCCACAGATACGCAGTATTTT. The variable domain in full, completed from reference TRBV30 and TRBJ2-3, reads SQTIHQWPATLVQPVGSPLSLECTVEGTSNPNLYWYRQAAGRGLQLLFYSVGIGQISSEVPQNLSASRPQDRQFILSSKKLLLSDSGFYLCAWSTGQPTDTQYFGPGTRLTVL.

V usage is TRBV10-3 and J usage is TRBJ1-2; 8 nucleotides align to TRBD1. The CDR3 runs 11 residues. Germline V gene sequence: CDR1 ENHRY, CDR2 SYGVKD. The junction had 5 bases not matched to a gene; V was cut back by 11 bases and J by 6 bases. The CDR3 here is CALGQGDGYTF. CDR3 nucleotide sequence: TGTGCCTTAGGACAGGGCGATGGCTACACCTTC.

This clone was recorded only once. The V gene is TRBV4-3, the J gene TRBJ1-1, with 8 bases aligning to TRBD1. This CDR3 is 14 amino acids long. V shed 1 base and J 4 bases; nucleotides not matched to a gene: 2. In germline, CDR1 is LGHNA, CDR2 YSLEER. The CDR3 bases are TGCGCCAGCAGCCAAGTCCAGGGGGCCACTGAAGCTTTCTTT. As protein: CASSQVQGATEAFF.

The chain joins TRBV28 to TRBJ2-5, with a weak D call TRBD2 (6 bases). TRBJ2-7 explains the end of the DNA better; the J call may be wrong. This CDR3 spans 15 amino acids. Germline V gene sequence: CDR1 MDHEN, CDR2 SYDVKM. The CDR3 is CASSLSGGARNEQYF. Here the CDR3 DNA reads TGTGCCAGCAGTTTATCAGGCGGGGCGAGAAACGAGCAGTACTTC.

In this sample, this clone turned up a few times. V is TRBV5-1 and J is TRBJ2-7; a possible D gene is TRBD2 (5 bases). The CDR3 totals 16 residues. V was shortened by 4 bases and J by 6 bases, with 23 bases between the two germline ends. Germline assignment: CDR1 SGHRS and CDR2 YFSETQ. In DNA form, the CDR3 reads TGCGCCAGCAGCCCAACCTCTATGGGGAGAGGCGGCGAGCAGTACTTC. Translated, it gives CASSPTSMGRGGEQYF.

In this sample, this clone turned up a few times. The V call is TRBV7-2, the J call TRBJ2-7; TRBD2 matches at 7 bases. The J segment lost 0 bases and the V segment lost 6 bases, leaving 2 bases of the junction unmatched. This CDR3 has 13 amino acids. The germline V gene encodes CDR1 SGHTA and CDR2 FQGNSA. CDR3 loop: CASSWGGSYEQYF. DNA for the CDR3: TGTGCCAGCAGTTGGGGGGGCTCCTACGAGCAGTACTTC.

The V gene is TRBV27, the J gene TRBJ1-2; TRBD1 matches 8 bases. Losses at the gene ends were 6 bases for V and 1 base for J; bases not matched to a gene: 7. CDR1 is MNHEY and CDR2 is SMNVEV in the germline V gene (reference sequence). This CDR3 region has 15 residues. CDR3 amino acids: CASRSYRGGNYGYTF. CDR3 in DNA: TGTGCCAGCAGATCATACAGGGGGGGTAACTATGGCTACACCTTC.

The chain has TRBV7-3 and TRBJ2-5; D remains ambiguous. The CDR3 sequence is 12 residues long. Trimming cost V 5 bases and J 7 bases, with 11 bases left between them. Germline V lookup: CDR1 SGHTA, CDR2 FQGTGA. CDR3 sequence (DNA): TGTGCCAGCAGCCTCTCAGGTGGGACCCAGTACTTC. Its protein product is CASSLSGGTQYF. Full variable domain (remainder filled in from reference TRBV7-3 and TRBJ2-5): GAGVSQTPSNKVTEKGKYVELRCDPISGHTALYWYRQSLGQGPEFLIYFQGTGAADDSGLPNDRFFAVRPEGSVSTLKIQRTERGDSAVYLCASSLSGGTQYFGPGTRLLVL.

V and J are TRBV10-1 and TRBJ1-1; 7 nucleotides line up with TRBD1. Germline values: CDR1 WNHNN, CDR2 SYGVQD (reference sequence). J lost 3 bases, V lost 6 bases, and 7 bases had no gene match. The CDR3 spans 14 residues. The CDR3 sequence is CASRPGGLDTEAFF. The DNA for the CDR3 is TGCGCCAGCAGACCAGGGGGGCTCGACACTGAAGCTTTCTTT.

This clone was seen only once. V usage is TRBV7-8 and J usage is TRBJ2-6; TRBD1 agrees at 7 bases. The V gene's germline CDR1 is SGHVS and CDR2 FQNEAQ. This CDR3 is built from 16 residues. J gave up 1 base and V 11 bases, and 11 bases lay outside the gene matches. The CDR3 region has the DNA TGTGCCTTAGATCAGGGGGAAGAGTCTGGGGCCAACGTCCTGACTTTC. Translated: CALDQGEESGANVLTF.

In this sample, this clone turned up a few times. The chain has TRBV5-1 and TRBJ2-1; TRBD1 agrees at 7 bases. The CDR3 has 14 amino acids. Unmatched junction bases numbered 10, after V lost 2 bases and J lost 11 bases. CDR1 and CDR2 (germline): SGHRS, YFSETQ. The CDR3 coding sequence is TGCGCCAGCAGCTTTGGACAGGAAGCAATGAAGCAGTTCTTC. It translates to CASSFGQEAMKQFF.

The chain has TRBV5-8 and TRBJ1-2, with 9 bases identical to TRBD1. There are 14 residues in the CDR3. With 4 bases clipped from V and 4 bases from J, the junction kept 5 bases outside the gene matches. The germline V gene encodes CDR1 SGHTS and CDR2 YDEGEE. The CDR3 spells CASSPRDRAYGYTF. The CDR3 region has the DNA TGTGCCAGCAGCCCACGGGACAGGGCCTATGGCTACACCTTC.

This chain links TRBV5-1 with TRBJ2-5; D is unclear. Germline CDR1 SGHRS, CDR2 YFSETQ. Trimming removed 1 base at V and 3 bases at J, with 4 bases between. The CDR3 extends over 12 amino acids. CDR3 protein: CASSLPEETQYF. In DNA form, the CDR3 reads TGCGCCAGCAGCTTGCCCGAAGAGACCCAGTACTTC.

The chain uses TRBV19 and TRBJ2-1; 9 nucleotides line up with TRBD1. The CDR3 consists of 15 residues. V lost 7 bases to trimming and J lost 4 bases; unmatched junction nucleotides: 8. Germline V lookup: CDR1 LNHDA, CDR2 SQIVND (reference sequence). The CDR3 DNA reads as TGTGCCAGTAATACCCGGGACAGGGTTTACAATGAGCAGTTCTTC. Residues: CASNTRDRVYNEQFF. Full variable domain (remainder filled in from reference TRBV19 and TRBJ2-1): DGGITQSPKYLFRKEGQNVTLSCEQNLNHDAMYWYRQDPGQGLRLIYYSQIVNDFQKGDIAEGYSVSREKKESFPLTVTSAQKNPTAFYLCASNTRDRVYNEQFFGPGTRLTVL.

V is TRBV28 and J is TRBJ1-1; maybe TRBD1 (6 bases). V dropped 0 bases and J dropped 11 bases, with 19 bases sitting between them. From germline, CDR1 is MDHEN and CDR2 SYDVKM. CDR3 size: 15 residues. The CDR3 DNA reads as TGTGCCAGCAGTTTATGGGTCCGAGGGGGAGAGGGGGCTTTCTTT. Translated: CASSLWVRGGEGAFF.